The clone carrying this T cell receptor beta chain was counted many times. Its target is unknown. The CDR3 is 12 residues long. Germline V lookup: CDR1 SQVTM, CDR2 ANQGSEA. Trimming removed 8 bases from V and 4 bases from J, with 9 bases in between. These data belong to a study of read filtering for tumor transcriptome and immune sequencing. Broader study findings: IR-seq and RNA-seq agreed better without single-read clonotypes.

This library used approximately 390 ng RNA and molecular barcoded adaptors spanning alpha/delta and beta/gamma chains. TCRdb recomputed calls from the reads with MiXCR, one row per CDR3 protein. Among over 80,000 distinct CDR3 sequences listed, more than 9% were seen once. The TCR comes from a donor at least 40 years old with multiple myeloma. The sample comprised a population of CD138-negative cells sorted from bone marrow. The J gene is TRBJ2-6, the V gene TRBV29-1; D gene ambiguous. The CDR3 DNA is TGCAGCATCTTTGAGGGGGCCAACGTCCTGACTTTC. This sequence encodes CSIFEGANVLTF.